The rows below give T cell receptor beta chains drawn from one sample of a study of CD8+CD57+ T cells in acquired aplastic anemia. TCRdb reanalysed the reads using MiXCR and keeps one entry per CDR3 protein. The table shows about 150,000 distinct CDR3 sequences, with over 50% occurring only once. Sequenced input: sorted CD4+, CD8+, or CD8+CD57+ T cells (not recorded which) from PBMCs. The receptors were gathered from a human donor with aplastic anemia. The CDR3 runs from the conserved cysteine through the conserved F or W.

cdr3_aa: CASSQGWKETQYF; v_call: TRBV19
cdr3_aa: CASSSLDPVGRHNYGYTF; v_call: TRBV12-3/TRBV12-4
cdr3_aa: CASSQGQGFEQYF; v_call: TRBV5-1
cdr3_aa: CASSFRTSGIGELFF; v_call: TRBV7-2
cdr3_aa: CASSPSRTSGGLYNEQFF; v_call: TRBV5-1
cdr3_aa: CASSLMLGRFDEQYF; v_call: TRBV7-6
cdr3_aa: CASSFGQDSNQPQHF; v_call: TRBV5-6
cdr3_aa: CASSPDRGHGYTF; v_call: TRBV6-1
cdr3_aa: CATSDSDGNYGYTF; v_call: TRBV24-1
cdr3_aa: CSAAAPRGYEQYF; v_call: TRBV29-1
cdr3_aa: CASTQGNSPLHF; v_call: TRBV6-1
cdr3_aa: CASSSLPGTGTSYEQYF; v_call: TRBV9
cdr3_aa: CASSRWNTGAFF; v_call: TRBV14
cdr3_aa: CASSDSNQPQHF; v_call: TRBV2
cdr3_aa: CASTRDRLGTDTQYF; v_call: TRBV12-3/TRBV12-4
cdr3_aa: CSAKTGGPYNEQFF; v_call: TRBV20-1
cdr3_aa: CASSYLTGEGGQPQHF; v_call: TRBV6-5
cdr3_aa: CASSLQSGGRYGYTF; v_call: TRBV7-2
cdr3_aa: CASSEAVASADTQYF; v_call: TRBV2
cdr3_aa: CASSQGVSYEQYF; v_call: TRBV14
cdr3_aa: CAISDYGNYGYTF; v_call: TRBV10-3
cdr3_aa: CASSLLQGSYEQYF; v_call: TRBV27
cdr3_aa: CSQTQMLYGYTF; v_call: TRBV29-1
cdr3_aa: CAPDTVVARTNTGELFF; v_call: TRBV7-3
cdr3_aa: CAISALNTEAFF; v_call: TRBV10-3
cdr3_aa: CASRVQGRYGYTF; v_call: TRBV19
cdr3_aa: CASRADRNTEAFF; v_call: TRBV10-1
cdr3_aa: CASSSDGELFF; v_call: TRBV10-2
cdr3_aa: CASRTAGQVSYEQYF; v_call: TRBV28
cdr3_aa: CASSLLALSTDTQYF; v_call: TRBV4-1
cdr3_aa: CASSENTRGGYTF; v_call: TRBV25-1
cdr3_aa: CASSKPGQTYEQYF; v_call: TRBV11-2
cdr3_aa: CSVEGNTIYF; v_call: TRBV29-1
cdr3_aa: CASSLWRTTTDAQYF; v_call: TRBV13
cdr3_aa: CASSDGTYQETQYF; v_call: TRBV2
cdr3_aa: CASRSGATQHF; v_call: TRBV2
cdr3_aa: CASSLGDMSPHF; v_call: TRBV7-9
cdr3_aa: CASSLSPRPSTYNEQFF; v_call: TRBV11-2
cdr3_aa: CASLPDRPYGYTF; v_call: TRBV2
cdr3_aa: CASSYGDQTETQYF; v_call: TRBV24-1
cdr3_aa: CSSSGLSQETQYF; v_call: TRBV29-1
cdr3_aa: CASSQDRSIYQPQHF; v_call: TRBV4-1
cdr3_aa: CASSRRQSGELFF; v_call: TRBV19
cdr3_aa: CASGQGNYSPLHF; v_call: TRBV19
cdr3_aa: CASYREETQYF; v_call: TRBV2
cdr3_aa: CSGGGNTEAFF; v_call: TRBV29-1
cdr3_aa: CASSDLSVPGELFF; v_call: TRBV4-1
cdr3_aa: CASKSENTNSPLHF; v_call: TRBV2
cdr3_aa: CASRQGRGEQYF; v_call: TRBV2
cdr3_aa: CASSYVRGAQETQYF; v_call: TRBV6-2/TRBV6-3
cdr3_aa: CASSLETRGAQPQHF; v_call: TRBV6-1